The 20 T cell receptor beta chains reported below all come from one sample, sequenced in a study of cytomegalovirus exposure and HLA in healthy donors. PCR primers comprised 60 Vbeta and 13 Jbeta primers. Measured with immunoSEQ multiplex PCR; TCRdb has only the in-frame clones, and not every one. This sample has about 120,000 clones; approximately 86% occur once, and the top ten carry approximately 1.8%. Material for sequencing was PBMCs. Receptors originate from a man in his forties in good health and CMV-seronegative.

The rearrangement links TRBV2 to TRBJ1-1, with D possibly matching TRBD1 (6 bases). V was pared by 3 bases and J by 4 bases, with 9 bases between. The CDR3 is 13 residues long. The germline V gene encodes CDR1 SNHLY and CDR2 FYNNEI. The CDR3 nucleotides read TGTGCCAGCAGTGATCAGGGGACCACTGAAGCTTTCTTT. It is translated as CASSDQGTTEAFF.

The chain employs TRBV5-1 and TRBJ1-1; no clear D gene. The V end lost 5 bases, the J end lost 2 bases, and 10 bases lay between the germline ends. CDR1 and CDR2 (germline): SGHRS, YFSETQ. This CDR3 spans 13 amino acids. The CDR3 bases are TGCGCCAGCAGTGAGGCGAGCAACACTGAAGCTTTCTTT. Its translation: CASSEASNTEAFF.

This chain links TRBV6-4 with TRBJ2-3; 8 positions match TRBD1. The CDR3 totals 16 residues. V shed 5 bases and J 4 bases; nucleotides not matched to a gene: 11. Per the germline V gene, CDR1 is MRHNA and CDR2 is SNTAGT. CDR3 bases: TGTGCCAGCAGTCCCGGGACAGGACTTCTTCCAGATACGCAGTATTTT. Its translation is CASSPGTGLLPDTQYF.

The chain combines TRBV7-2 with TRBJ1-2; D is uncertain. The germline V gene encodes CDR1 SGHTA and CDR2 FQGNSA. This CDR3 region has 13 residues. Trimming shortened V by 4 bases and J by 5 bases, and 11 bases separated the two germline ends. CDR3: CASSSTRPYGYTF. DNA of the CDR3: TGTGCCAGCAGCTCGACACGGCCGTATGGCTACACCTTC.

The DNA of the CDR3 is TGTGCCAGCAGTCCTATTAGCGGGGGGGTAGTTTACGAGCAGTACTTC. Translated: CASSPISGGVVYEQYF. This rearrangement joins TRBV2 to TRBJ2-7, with 11 bases aligning to TRBD2. Germline V gives CDR1 SNHLY, CDR2 FYNNEI. J gave up 4 bases and V 5 bases, and 10 bases lay outside the gene matches. The CDR3 covers 16 residues. Supplemented by reference TRBV2 and TRBJ2-7, the full variable domain reads EPEVTQTPSHQVTQMGQEVILRCVPISNHLYFYWYRQILGQKVEFLVSFYNNEISEKSEIFDDQFSVERPDGSNFTLKIRSTKLEDSAMYFCASSPISGGVVYEQYFGPGTRLTVT.

This clone was seen once. The chain carries TRBV14 and TRBJ1-1, with D possibly TRBD1 on 5 matching bases. V gave up 1 base and J gave up 10 bases, with 13 bases separating them. This CDR3 has 13 amino acids. The V gene's germline CDR1 is SGHDN and CDR2 FVKESK. The CDR3 loop is CASSQVSPGGAFF. The CDR3 DNA reads TGTGCCAGCAGCCAAGTAAGCCCCGGGGGAGCTTTCTTT.

This clone was counted only a few times. V and J are TRBV9 and TRBJ2-3; 7 bases match TRBD2. Losses at the gene ends were 8 bases for V and 5 bases for J; bases not matched to a gene: 8. Germline CDR1 reads SGDLS; CDR2 reads YYNGEE. This CDR3 region has 13 residues. CDR3 residues: CASTGTTRDTQYF. The CDR3 DNA reads as TGTGCCAGTACCGGGACTACTCGAGATACGCAGTATTTT.

This rearrangement joins TRBV28 to TRBJ1-5; 7 bases are a match to TRBD1. This CDR3 is built from 15 residues. The V segment lost 8 bases and the J segment 1 base; nucleotides outside the gene matches: 8. Germline CDR1 MDHEN, CDR2 SYDVKM. Here the CDR3 DNA reads TGTGCCAGCGGTACGACAGGGATAAGCAATCAGCCCCAGCATTTT. Translation gives CASGTTGISNQPQHF.

The chain carries TRBV28 and TRBJ1-5; 7 bases are shared with TRBD1. CDR3 length equals 16 residues. CDR1 and CDR2 from the germline V gene are MDHEN and SYDVKM. Trimming took 1 base from V and 2 from J; bases not matched to a gene: 5. CDR3 DNA sequence: TGTGCCAGCAGTTTATCCTCAGGGACAGGCAATCAGCCCCAGCATTTT. Encoded protein: CASSLSSGTGNQPQHF.

This rearrangement joins TRBV28 to TRBJ1-4; 7 bases map to TRBD1. After removal of 5 bases from V and 1 base from J, the junction contained 4 bases not matched to a gene. This CDR3 is built from 15 residues. Germline CDR1 MDHEN, CDR2 SYDVKM. The CDR3 bases are TGTGCCAGCAGTCCACAGGGGATAACTAATGAAAAACTGTTTTTT. Translated: CASSPQGITNEKLFF.

The table lists this clone with a few counts. For the CDR3, the DNA is TGTGCCAGTAGTATAGTCGCGGGTGAAGCTTTCTTT. This codes for CASSIVAGEAFF. The chain joins TRBV19 to TRBJ1-1; no clear D. Per germline, CDR1 LNHDA and CDR2 SQIVND (reference sequence). Trimming shortened V by 1 base and J by 7 bases, and 7 bases separated the two germline ends. The CDR3 is 12 residues long.

The sample holds a few counts of this clone. The chain employs TRBV6-6 and TRBJ1-6; TRBD1 matches at 9 bases. CDR3 length equals 13 residues. Per germline, CDR1 MNHNY and CDR2 SVGAGI (reference sequence). V lost 7 bases to trimming and J lost 7 bases; unmatched junction nucleotides: 2. The CDR3: CASTDRGNSPLHF. The DNA of the CDR3 is TGTGCCAGCACCGACAGGGGGAATTCACCCCTCCACTTT.

This chain connects TRBV5-4 to TRBJ2-5, with TRBD2 identical over 7 bases. Germline loops: CDR1 SGHNT, CDR2 YYREEE (reference sequence). V was pared by 4 bases and J by 5 bases, with 8 bases of the junction left unmatched. This CDR3 has 14 amino acids. The CDR3 DNA reads as TGTGCCAGCAGCCGAGAGCGGGGAGGGGAGACCCAGTACTTC. Translated, it gives CASSRERGGETQYF.

CDR3: CASSLEGVRADTQYF. CDR3 nucleotide sequence: TGCGCCAGCAGCTTGGAGGGGGTCCGGGCAGATACGCAGTATTTT. This sequence joins TRBV5-1 and TRBJ2-3; a possible D gene is TRBD1 (6 bases). This CDR3 spans 15 amino acids. The V end lost 0 bases, the J end lost 4 bases, and 12 bases lay between the germline ends. The germline gives CDR1 SGHRS, CDR2 YFSETQ.

The rearrangement links TRBV27 to TRBJ1-6; D is unclear. Germline CDR1 and CDR2: MNHEY and SMNVEV (reference sequence). The CDR3 is 15 residues long. V lost 2 bases and J lost 5, with 10 bases in between. Here the CDR3 DNA reads TGTGCCAGCAGTTTAGCGGAGTCAGATAATTCACCCCTCCACTTT. Amino acids: CASSLAESDNSPLHF.

The gene calls are TRBV27 and TRBJ2-7, with D tentatively TRBD2 (6 bases). The CDR3 contains 15 residues. Germline V gives CDR1 MNHEY, CDR2 SMNVEV (reference sequence). V lost 4 bases and J 3 bases, leaving 16 bases between the germline ends. The CDR3 region is CASSSLRGGNYEQYF. In DNA form, the CDR3 reads TGTGCCAGCAGTTCCCTCCGGGGAGGCAACTACGAGCAGTACTTC.

The chain recombines TRBV28 with TRBJ2-5; D may be TRBD1 (6 bases). Trimming left V 7 bases short and J 5 bases short, with 29 bases between. Germline assignment: CDR1 MDHEN and CDR2 SYDVKM. The CDR3 has 18 amino acids. CDR3 in amino acids: CASTFSGTSTIPRETQYF. In DNA form, the CDR3 reads TGTGCCAGCACTTTTTCCGGGACATCGACAATTCCAAGGGAGACCCAGTACTTC.

In this sample, this clone turned up a few times. The CDR3 loop reads CASSQADSSGGYTF. In DNA form, the CDR3 reads TGTGCCAGCAGCCAAGCGGACAGCTCCGGAGGCTACACCTTC. The chain joins TRBV4-2 to TRBJ1-2; possibly TRBD1 for D (6 bases). The CDR3 is 14 residues long. V lost 1 base and J lost 8, with 14 bases in between. Germline V gene lookup returns CDR1 LGHNA and CDR2 YNFKEQ.

The chain recombines TRBV7-3 with TRBJ2-2, with a weak D call TRBD1 (5 bases). V was clipped by 5 bases and J by 6 bases, with 10 bases between them. Germline V lookup: CDR1 SGHTA, CDR2 FQGTGA. The CDR3 runs 13 residues. The CDR3: CASSVRAAGELFF. CDR3 DNA: TGTGCCAGCAGCGTCAGGGCGGCCGGGGAGCTGTTTTTT.

The gene calls are TRBV7-2 and TRBJ2-7, with TRBD1 as a possible D gene (6 bases). The ends were cut back, 3 bases at V and 2 bases at J, with 14 bases in the middle. CDR1 is SGHTA and CDR2 is FQGNSA in the germline V gene. CDR3 length: 15 residues. The CDR3 sequence is CASSFAGTSTYEQYF. The CDR3 DNA follows: TGTGCCAGCAGCTTCGCCGGGACAAGTACCTACGAGCAGTACTTC.